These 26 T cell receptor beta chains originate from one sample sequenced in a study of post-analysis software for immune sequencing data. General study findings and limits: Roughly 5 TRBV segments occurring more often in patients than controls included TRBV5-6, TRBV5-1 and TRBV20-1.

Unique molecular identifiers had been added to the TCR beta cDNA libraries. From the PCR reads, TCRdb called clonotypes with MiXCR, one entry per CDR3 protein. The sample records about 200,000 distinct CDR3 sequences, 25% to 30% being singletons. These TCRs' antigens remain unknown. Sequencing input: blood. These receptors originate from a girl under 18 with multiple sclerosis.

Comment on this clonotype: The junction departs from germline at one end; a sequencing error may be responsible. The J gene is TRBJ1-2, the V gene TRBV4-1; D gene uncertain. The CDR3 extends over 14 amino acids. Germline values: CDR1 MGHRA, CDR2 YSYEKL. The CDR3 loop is CAGSQDKAWYGYTF. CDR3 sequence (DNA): TGCGCCGGCAGCCAGGATAAGGCCTGGTATGGCTACACCTTC.

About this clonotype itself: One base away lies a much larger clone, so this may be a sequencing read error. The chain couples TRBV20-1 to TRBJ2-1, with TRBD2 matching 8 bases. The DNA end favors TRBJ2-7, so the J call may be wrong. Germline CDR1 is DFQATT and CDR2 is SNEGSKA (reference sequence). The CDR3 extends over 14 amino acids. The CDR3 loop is CSARDRLAGNEQYF. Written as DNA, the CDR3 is TGCAGTGCTAGAGATAGGCTAGCGGGCAATGAGCAGTACTTC.

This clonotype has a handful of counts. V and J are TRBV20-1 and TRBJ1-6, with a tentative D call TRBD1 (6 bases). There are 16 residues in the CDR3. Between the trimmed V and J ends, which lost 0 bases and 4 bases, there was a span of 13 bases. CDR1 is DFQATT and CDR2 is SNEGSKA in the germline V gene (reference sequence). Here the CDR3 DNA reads TGCAGTGCTAGAGATCCAGGGGCAGGATATAATTCACCCCTCCACTTT. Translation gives CSARDPGAGYNSPLHF.

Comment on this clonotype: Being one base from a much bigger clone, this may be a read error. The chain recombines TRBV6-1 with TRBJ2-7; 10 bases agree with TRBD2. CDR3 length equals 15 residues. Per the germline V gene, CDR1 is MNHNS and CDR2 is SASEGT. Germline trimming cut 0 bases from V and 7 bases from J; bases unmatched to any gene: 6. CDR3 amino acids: CASSEASGGYNEQYF. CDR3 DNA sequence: TGTGCCAGCAGTGAAGCTAGCGGGGGGTACAATGAGCAGTACTTC.

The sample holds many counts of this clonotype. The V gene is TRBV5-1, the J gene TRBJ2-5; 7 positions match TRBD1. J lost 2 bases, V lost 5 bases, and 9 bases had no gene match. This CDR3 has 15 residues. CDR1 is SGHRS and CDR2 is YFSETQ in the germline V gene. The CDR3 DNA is TGCGCCAGCAGGTTAACAGGGGCAGGACAAGAGACCCAGTACTTC. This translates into CASRLTGAGQETQYF.

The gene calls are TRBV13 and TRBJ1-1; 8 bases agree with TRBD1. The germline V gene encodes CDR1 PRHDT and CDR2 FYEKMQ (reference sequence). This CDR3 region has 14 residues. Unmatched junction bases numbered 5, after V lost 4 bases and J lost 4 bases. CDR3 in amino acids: CASSSGQGATEAFF. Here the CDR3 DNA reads TGTGCCAGCAGCTCCGGACAGGGAGCCACTGAAGCTTTCTTT.

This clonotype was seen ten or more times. The chain's CDR3 is CASSQDIIPQGYTF. The CDR3, as DNA: TGCGCCAGCAGCCAAGATATAATCCCGCAAGGCTACACCTTC. This chain connects TRBV4-1 to TRBJ1-2; D is unclear. V lost 0 bases, J lost 8 bases, and 13 bases lay in between. Per the germline V gene, CDR1 is MGHRA and CDR2 is YSYEKL. This CDR3 comprises 14 residues.

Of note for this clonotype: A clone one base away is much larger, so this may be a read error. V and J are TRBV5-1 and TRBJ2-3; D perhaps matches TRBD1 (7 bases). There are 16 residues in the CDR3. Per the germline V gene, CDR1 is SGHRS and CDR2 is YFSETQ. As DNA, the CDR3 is TGCGCCTGCAGCTTGTATGGAGGGGGCTCCACAGATACGCAGTATTTT. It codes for CACSLYGGGSTDTQYF.

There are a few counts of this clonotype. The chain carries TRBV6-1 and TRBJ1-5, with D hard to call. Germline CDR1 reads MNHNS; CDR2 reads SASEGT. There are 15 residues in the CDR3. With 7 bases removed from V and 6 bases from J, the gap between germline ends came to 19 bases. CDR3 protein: CASILQSSSGQPQHF. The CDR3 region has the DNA TGTGCCAGCATACTCCAGAGTAGTTCTGGTCAGCCCCAGCATTTT.

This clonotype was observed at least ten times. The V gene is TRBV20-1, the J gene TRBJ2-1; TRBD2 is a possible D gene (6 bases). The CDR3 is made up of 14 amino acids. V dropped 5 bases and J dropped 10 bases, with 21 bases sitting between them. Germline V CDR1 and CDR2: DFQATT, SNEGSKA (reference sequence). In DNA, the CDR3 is TGCAGTGCTGGGGGGACTGTGTTCCACCGCGAGCAGTTCTTC. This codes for CSAGGTVFHREQFF.

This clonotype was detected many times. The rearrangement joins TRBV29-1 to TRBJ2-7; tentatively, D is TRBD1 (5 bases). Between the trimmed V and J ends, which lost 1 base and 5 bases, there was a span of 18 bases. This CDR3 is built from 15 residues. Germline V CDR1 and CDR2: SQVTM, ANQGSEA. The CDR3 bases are TGCAGCGTTGAAGCCGATTTTCAGGGCAGGCACGAGCAGTACTTC. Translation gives CSVEADFQGRHEQYF.

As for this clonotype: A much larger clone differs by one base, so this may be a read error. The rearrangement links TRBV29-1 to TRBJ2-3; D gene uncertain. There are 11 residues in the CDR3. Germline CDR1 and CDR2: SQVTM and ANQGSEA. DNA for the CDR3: TGCAGCGTTGTTCTTGTAGATGCGCAGTATTTT. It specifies CSVVLVDAQYF.

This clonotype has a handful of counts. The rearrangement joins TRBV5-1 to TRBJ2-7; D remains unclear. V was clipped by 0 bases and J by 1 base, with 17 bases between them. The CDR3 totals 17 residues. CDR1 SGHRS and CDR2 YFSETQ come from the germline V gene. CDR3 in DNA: TGCGCCAGCAGCTTGGGACCCTCGGGTTCACAGTCCTACGAGCAGTACTTC. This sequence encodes CASSLGPSGSQSYEQYF.

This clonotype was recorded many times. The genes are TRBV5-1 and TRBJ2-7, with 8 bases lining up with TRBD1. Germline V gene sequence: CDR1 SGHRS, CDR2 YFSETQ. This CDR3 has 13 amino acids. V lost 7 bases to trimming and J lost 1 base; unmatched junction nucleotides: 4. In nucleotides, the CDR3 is TGCGCCAGCGGTGACAGGGGATCCTACGAGCAGTACTTC. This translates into CASGDRGSYEQYF.

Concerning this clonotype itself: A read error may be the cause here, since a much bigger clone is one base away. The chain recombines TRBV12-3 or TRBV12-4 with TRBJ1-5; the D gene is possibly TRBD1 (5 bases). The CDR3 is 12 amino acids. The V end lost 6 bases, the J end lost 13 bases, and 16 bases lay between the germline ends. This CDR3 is CASSARDRSQHF. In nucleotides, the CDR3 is TGTGCCAGCAGCGCCCGGGACCGAAGTCAGCATTTT.

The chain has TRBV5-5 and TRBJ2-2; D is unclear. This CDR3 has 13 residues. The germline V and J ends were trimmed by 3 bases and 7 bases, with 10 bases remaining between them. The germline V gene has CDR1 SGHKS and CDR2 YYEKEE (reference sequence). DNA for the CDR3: TGTGCCAGCAGCTCGGAGAGAATCGGGGAGCTGTTTTTT. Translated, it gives CASSSERIGELFF.

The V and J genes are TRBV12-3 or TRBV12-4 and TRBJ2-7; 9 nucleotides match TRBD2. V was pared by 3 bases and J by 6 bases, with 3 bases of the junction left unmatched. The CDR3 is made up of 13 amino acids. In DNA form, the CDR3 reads TGTGCCAGCAGTTTTAGCGGGAGTAGCGAGCAGTACTTC. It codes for CASSFSGSSEQYF.

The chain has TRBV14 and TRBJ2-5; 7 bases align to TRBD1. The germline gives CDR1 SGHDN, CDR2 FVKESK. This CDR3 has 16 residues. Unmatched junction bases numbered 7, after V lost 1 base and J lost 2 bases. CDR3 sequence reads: CASSQGMTGPQETQYF. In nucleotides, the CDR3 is TGTGCCAGCAGCCAAGGAATGACAGGGCCGCAAGAGACCCAGTACTTC.

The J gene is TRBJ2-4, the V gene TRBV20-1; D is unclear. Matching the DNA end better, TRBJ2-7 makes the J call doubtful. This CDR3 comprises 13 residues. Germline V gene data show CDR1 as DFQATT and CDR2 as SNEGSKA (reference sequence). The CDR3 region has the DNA TGCAGTGGGCCGACTTTTATCCTATACGAGCAGTACTTC. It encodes CSGPTFILYEQYF.

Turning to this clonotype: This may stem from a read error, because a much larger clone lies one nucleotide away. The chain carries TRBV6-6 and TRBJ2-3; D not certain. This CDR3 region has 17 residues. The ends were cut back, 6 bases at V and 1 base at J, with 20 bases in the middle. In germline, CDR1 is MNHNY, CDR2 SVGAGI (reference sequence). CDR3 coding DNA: TGTGCCAGCAGCCAAAACAATCTGGTGAGCGGCACAGATACGCAGTATTTT. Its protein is CASSQNNLVSGTDTQYF.

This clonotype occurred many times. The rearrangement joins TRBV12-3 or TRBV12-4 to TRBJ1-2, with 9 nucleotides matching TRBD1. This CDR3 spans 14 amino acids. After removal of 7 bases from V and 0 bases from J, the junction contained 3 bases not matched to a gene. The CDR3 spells CASTWDRANYGYTF. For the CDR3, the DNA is TGTGCCAGCACCTGGGACAGGGCTAACTATGGCTACACCTTC.

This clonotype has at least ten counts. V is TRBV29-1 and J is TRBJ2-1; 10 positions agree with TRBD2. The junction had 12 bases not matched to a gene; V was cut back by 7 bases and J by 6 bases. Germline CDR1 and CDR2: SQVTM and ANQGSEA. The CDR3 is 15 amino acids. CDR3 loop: CSAGLTGTSVNEQFF. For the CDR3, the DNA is TGCAGCGCGGGATTAACCGGGACTAGCGTCAATGAGCAGTTCTTC.

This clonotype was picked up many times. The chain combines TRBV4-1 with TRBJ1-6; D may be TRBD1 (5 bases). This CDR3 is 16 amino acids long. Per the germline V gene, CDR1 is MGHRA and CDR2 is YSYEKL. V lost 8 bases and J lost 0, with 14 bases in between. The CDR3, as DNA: TGCGCCAGCCGGTCGACAGAAAGCTCCTATAATTCACCCCTCCACTTT. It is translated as CASRSTESSYNSPLHF.

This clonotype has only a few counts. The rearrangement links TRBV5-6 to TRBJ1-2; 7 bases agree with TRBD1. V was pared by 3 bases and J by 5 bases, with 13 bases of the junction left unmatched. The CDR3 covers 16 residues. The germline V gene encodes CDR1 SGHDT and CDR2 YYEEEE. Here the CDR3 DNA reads TGTGCCAGCAGCTCTTTTAAAGACAGGGAAGAATATGGCTACACCTTC. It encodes CASSSFKDREEYGYTF.

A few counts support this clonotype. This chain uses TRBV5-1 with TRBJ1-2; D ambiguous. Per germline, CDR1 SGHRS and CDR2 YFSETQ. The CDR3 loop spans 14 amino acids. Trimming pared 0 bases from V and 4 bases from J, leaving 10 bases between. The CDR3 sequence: CASSLDSVTYGYTF. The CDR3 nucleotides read TGCGCCAGCAGCTTGGATTCGGTTACCTATGGCTACACCTTC.

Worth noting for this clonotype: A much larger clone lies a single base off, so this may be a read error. CDR3 DNA: TGTGCCAGCGGGACTAGCGGAGCACACGATGAGCAGTTCTTC. Its protein is CASGTSGAHDEQFF. This chain uses TRBV28 with TRBJ2-1, with 11 bases fitting TRBD2. With 8 bases clipped from V and 8 bases from J, the junction kept 8 bases outside the gene matches. Germline V gene lookup returns CDR1 MDHEN and CDR2 SYDVKM. This CDR3 is built from 14 residues. Variable domain in full (rest from reference TRBV28 and TRBJ2-1): DVKVTQSSRYLVKRTGEKVFLECVQDMDHENMFWYRQDPGLGLRLIYFSYDVKMKEKGDIPEGYSVSREKKERFSLILESASTNQTSMYLCASGTSGAHDEQFFGPGTRLTVL.